This T cell receptor (beta chain) was sequenced for a study of beta chain features in type 1 diabetes. General study points: More deletions and fewer insertions at VDJ junctions were seen in type 1 diabetes patients. Sequencing the cDNA could make cells with high TCR expression show up more than they should. TCRB rearrangement may or may not be influenced by HLA type; here this remained unresolved.

cDNA synthesis used the whole RNA isolate, giving expressed TCRB sequences. Assay: immunoSEQ multiplex PCR; the TCRdb copy retains only in-frame clones and omits some. The table records some 99,000 clones, almost 40% of them present only once. CDR3 length equals 17 residues. This clone was detected only once. Its specificity is unknown. Sorted CD4+ subsets: naive, central memory, regulatory, stem cell-like memory (CD45RO/CCR7/CD25/CD127/CD95/CD27 panel). The TCR originated in a woman between 18 and 29 years old in good health. The chain joins TRBV21-1 to TRBJ2-7; the table's D call of TRBD2 was not tested on the DNA. TRBV21-1 is a documented pseudogene. The specimen sequenced was stem cell memory CD4+ T cells from blood. CDR3: CASSNVLVASVIYEQYF. The CDR3 coding sequence is TGTGCCAGCAGCAATGTTCTGGTGGCTAGCGTTATCTACGAGCAGTACTTC.